Listed below are T cell receptor beta chains from one sample, sequenced in a study of T cell repertoires in cytomegalovirus infection. TCRdb redid the calling of the reads with MiXCR, one entry per CDR3 protein. Of some 450,000 distinct CDR3 sequences detected, roughly a third appear once; the ten largest clones hold about an eighth. Sequencing was done on a sample of PBMCs. All receptors derive from a human donor in good health (CMV status not recorded). Some clones in this sample may be carry-over from other donors' samples. Both conserved end residues are part of each CDR3. D genes are given only for firm matches. Not all rows give a size; the values are once, few, many and, for expanded clones, a class.

J: TRBJ1-1
V: TRBV9
size: -
D: -
CDR3: CASSVVSIANTEAFF
DNA: TGTGCCAGCAGCGTAGTCTCGATAGCGAACACTGAAGCTTTCTTT

J: TRBJ1-5
V: TRBV28
size: -
D: -
CDR3: CASSAPRRTGNQPQHF
DNA: TGTGCCAGCAGTGCTCCGAGGCGGACGGGGAATCAGCCCCAGCATTTT

J: TRBJ1-2
V: TRBV2
size: -
D: -
CDR3: CASSPMGGRRPYGYTF
DNA: TGTGCCAGCAGCCCGATGGGGGGGCGCAGACCCTATGGCTACACCTTC

J: TRBJ2-5
V: TRBV27
size: -
D: -
CDR3: CASSLYPQETQYF
DNA: TGTGCCAGCAGTTTATACCCGCAAGAGACCCAGTACTTC

J: TRBJ2-3
V: TRBV4-1
size: few
D: TRBD2
CDR3: CASSQPSGGDTQYF
DNA: TGCGCCAGCAGCCAACCTTCCGGGGGGGATACGCAGTATTTT

J: TRBJ2-1
V: TRBV2
size: -
D: TRBD2
CDR3: CASSVPRTSGGGYSYNEQFF
DNA: TGTGCCAGCAGCGTACCTCGGACTAGCGGGGGGGGCTACTCCTACAATGAGCAGTTCTTC

J: TRBJ2-7
V: TRBV6-2/TRBV6-3
size: few
D: -
CDR3: CASSYRRGGEQYF
DNA: TGTGCCAGCAGTTACCGTCGAGGGGGAGAGCAGTACTTC

J: TRBJ1-1
V: TRBV12-3/TRBV12-4
size: many
D: -
CDR3: CASSFWVQLETEAFF
DNA: TGTGCCAGCAGTTTCTGGGTCCAGCTTGAGACTGAAGCTTTCTTT

J: TRBJ1-1
V: TRBV2
size: -
D: -
CDR3: CASSRNPPGPMTEAFF
DNA: TGTGCCAGCAGCAGGAACCCACCGGGACCGATGACTGAAGCTTTCTTT

J: TRBJ2-5
V: TRBV5-1
size: once
D: TRBD2
CDR3: CASSSEVAGVQYF
DNA: TGCGCCAGCAGCTCCGAAGTAGCGGGGGTCCAGTACTTC

J: TRBJ1-2
V: TRBV7-9
size: few
D: -
CDR3: CASSLVSGGRGYDDYGYTF
DNA: TGTGCCAGCAGCTTAGTGTCCGGGGGCCGGGGTTATGATGACTATGGCTACACCTTC

J: TRBJ2-1
V: TRBV6-2/TRBV6-3
size: many
D: TRBD2
CDR3: CASSLRTSDYNEQFF
DNA: TGTGCCAGCAGTTTAAGGACTAGCGACTACAATGAGCAGTTCTTC

J: TRBJ1-5
V: TRBV6-2/TRBV6-3
size: -
D: -
CDR3: CASSYLAGGGLGQPQHF
DNA: TGTGCCAGCAGTTACTTAGCAGGCGGGGGGCTAGGTCAGCCCCAGCATTTT

J: TRBJ1-4
V: TRBV27
size: -
D: -
CDR3: CASRQSNEKLFF
DNA: TGTGCCAGCAGACAATCGAATGAAAAACTGTTTTTT

J: TRBJ2-5
V: TRBV12-3/TRBV12-4
size: many
D: -
CDR3: CASSFDPLVAETQYF
DNA: TGTGCCAGCAGTTTCGACCCCTTGGTGGCGGAGACCCAGTACTTC

J: TRBJ1-1
V: TRBV7-2
size: many
D: -
CDR3: CASSPRVGRTFF
DNA: TGTGCCAGCAGCCCCCGGGTCGGGCGGACTTTCTTT

J: TRBJ2-3
V: TRBV2
size: -
D: -
CDR3: CASSDVGTDTQYF
DNA: TGTGCCAGCAGTGACGTAGGCACAGATACGCAGTATTTT

J: TRBJ2-7
V: TRBV12-3/TRBV12-4
size: -
D: -
CDR3: CASSLPAGRTQYF
DNA: TGTGCCAGCAGTTTACCCGCCGGCAGAACGCAGTACTTC

J: TRBJ2-5
V: TRBV29-1
size: few
D: TRBD2
CDR3: CSVAGLGQETQYF
DNA: TGCAGCGTTGCGGGACTAGGCCAAGAGACCCAGTACTTC

J: TRBJ2-3
V: TRBV7-2
size: many
D: -
CDR3: CASSLGGGGVTPDTQYF
DNA: TGTGCCAGCAGCTTAGGGGGCGGCGGAGTCACCCCAGATACGCAGTATTTT

J: TRBJ1-6
V: TRBV7-9
size: -
D: -
CDR3: CASSLTGYSSPLHF
DNA: TGTGCCAGCAGCCTTACAGGTTATTCTTCACCCCTCCACTTT

J: TRBJ1-1
V: TRBV12-5
size: few
D: -
CDR3: CASGLASVLGQGTEAFF
DNA: TGTGCTAGTGGTTTGGCCAGCGTCCTAGGGCAGGGGACTGAAGCTTTCTTT

J: TRBJ2-6
V: TRBV7-2
size: many
D: TRBD2
CDR3: CAGGGSGANVLTF
DNA: TGTGCTGGGGGGGGCTCTGGGGCCAACGTCCTGACTTTC

J: TRBJ1-2
V: TRBV7-6
size: few
D: -
CDR3: CASSSQVADYGTYGYTF
DNA: TGTGCCAGCAGCTCCCAGGTCGCAGACTACGGTACCTATGGCTACACCTTC

J: TRBJ1-2
V: TRBV5-1
size: once
D: -
CDR3: CASSILPGPDYGYTF
DNA: TGCGCCAGCAGCATACTACCGGGACCGGACTATGGCTACACCTTC

J: TRBJ1-1
V: TRBV6-2/TRBV6-3
size: few
D: TRBD1
CDR3: CASSKQGEAFF
DNA: TGTGCCAGCAGCAAACAGGGGGAAGCTTTCTTT

J: TRBJ1-5
V: TRBV7-2
size: -
D: -
CDR3: CASSAPGTYNHPHHF
DNA: TGTGCCAGCAGCGCTCCCGGGACATACAATCATCCCCATCATTTT

J: TRBJ1-5
V: TRBV7-2
size: many
D: -
CDR3: CASSLGGAQPQHF
DNA: TGTGCCAGCAGCTTAGGGGGGGCTCAGCCCCAGCATTTT

J: TRBJ1-5
V: TRBV23-1
size: few
D: -
CDR3: CASSQSRAENQPQHF
DNA: TGCGCCAGCAGTCAATCTAGGGCAGAAAATCAGCCCCAGCATTTT

J: TRBJ2-5
V: TRBV5-5
size: few
D: TRBD1
CDR3: CASSTLGQGAVGETQYF
DNA: TGTGCCAGCAGCACCCTGGGACAGGGGGCAGTCGGAGAGACCCAGTACTTC

J: TRBJ2-1
V: TRBV19
size: -
D: -
CDR3: CASGRGVRNEQFF
DNA: TGTGCCAGTGGGCGTGGGGTTCGCAATGAGCAGTTCTTC

J: TRBJ2-5
V: TRBV4-1
size: few
D: -
CDR3: CASSQGPWETQYF
DNA: TGCGCCAGCAGCCAAGGACCTTGGGAGACCCAGTACTTC

J: TRBJ2-1
V: TRBV28
size: -
D: -
CDR3: CASSRGPSYNEQFF
DNA: TGTGCCAGCAGCCGGGGTCCCTCCTACAATGAGCAGTTCTTC

J: TRBJ2-5
V: TRBV7-2
size: many
D: -
CDR3: CASSSQAGAGETQYF
DNA: TGTGCCAGCAGCTCACAGGCGGGGGCGGGGGAGACCCAGTACTTC

J: TRBJ1-5
V: TRBV27
size: -
D: -
CDR3: CASSPQRQVPFVSNQPQHF
DNA: TGTGCCAGCAGTCCCCAGAGGCAGGTTCCCTTTGTTAGCAATCAGCCCCAGCATTTT

J: TRBJ2-5
V: TRBV4-2
size: -
D: -
CDR3: CASSQGSSEETQYF
DNA: TGTGCCAGCAGCCAAGGTAGCAGCGAAGAGACCCAGTACTTC

J: TRBJ2-7
V: TRBV5-6
size: -
D: -
CDR3: CASSASTRLYEQYF
DNA: TGTGCCAGCAGCGCATCGACTAGACTTTACGAGCAGTACTTC

J: TRBJ2-7
V: TRBV7-6
size: -
D: TRBD1
CDR3: CASSLATGTVYEQYF
DNA: TGTGCCAGCAGCTTAGCGACCGGGACAGTCTACGAGCAGTACTTC